Shown below are 8 T cell receptor beta chains from a single sample sequenced in a study of blood T cell repertoires in COVID-19. Sequencing was performed with immunoSEQ multiplex PCR; in TCRdb, only in-frame clones are kept and a portion is missing. The repertoire consists of roughly 30,000 clones, with 91% occurring once and the leading ten covering approximately 3.7%. The sequenced sample consisted of peripheral blood. The receptor set was obtained from a man in his 60s with acute or convalescent COVID-19.

This rearrangement joins TRBV4-1 to TRBJ2-7; 10 bases are shared with TRBD2. There are 19 residues in the CDR3. V was pared by 1 base and J by 6 bases, with 18 bases of the junction left unmatched. Per the germline V gene, CDR1 is MGHRA and CDR2 is YSYEKL. CDR3 DNA: TGCGCCAGCAGCCAAGGGAAGGCGACTAGCGGGTGGCGGGGAGGCGAGCAGTACTTC. It yields the protein CASSQGKATSGWRGGEQYF.

The chain employs TRBV6-6 and TRBJ2-7; TRBD2 agrees at 12 bases. Germline CDR1 reads MNHNY; CDR2 reads SVGAGI (reference sequence). This CDR3 spans 17 amino acids. V shed 5 bases, J shed 2 bases, and the junction held 10 bases outside the gene matches. This chain's CDR3 is CASSHDRTSGDTYEQYF. The CDR3 DNA reads as TGTGCCAGCAGTCACGATAGGACTAGCGGGGATACCTACGAGCAGTACTTC.

This clone was seen just once. The chain couples TRBV2 to TRBJ1-2, with 10 bases that match TRBD1. Germline V gene data show CDR1 as SNHLY and CDR2 as FYNNEI. CDR3 length: 13 residues. The J segment lost 8 bases and the V segment lost 6 bases, leaving 6 bases of the junction unmatched. The chain's CDR3 is CASRGQGIGGYTF. The CDR3 bases are TGTGCCAGCAGGGGACAGGGGATTGGAGGCTACACCTTC.

The chain recombines TRBV12-5 with TRBJ2-3; the match to TRBD2 covers 12 bases. Losses at the gene ends were 5 bases for V and 4 bases for J; bases not matched to a gene: 10. CDR3 size: 17 residues. CDR1 LGHNT and CDR2 FRNRAP come from the germline V gene. In nucleotides, the CDR3 is TGTGCTAGTGGTCCGACTGGACTAGCGGGAACTCCAGATACGCAGTATTTT. It translates to CASGPTGLAGTPDTQYF.

This chain joins TRBV7-2 and TRBJ1-1; D ambiguous. V lost 5 bases, J lost 6 bases, and 13 bases lay in between. This CDR3 is built from 13 residues. CDR1 is SGHTA, CDR2 FQGNSA, per germline. The DNA of the CDR3 is TGTGCCAGCAGCAACCCTATCTACTCTGAAGCTTTCTTT. Amino acid sequence: CASSNPIYSEAFF.

V gene TRBV7-9 combines with J gene TRBJ2-7; D is possibly TRBD2 (5 bases). Trimming shortened V by 6 bases and J by 3 bases, and 15 bases separated the two germline ends. The length of the CDR3 is 14 residues. Looked up from germline, CDR1 is SEHNR and CDR2 is FQNEAQ (reference sequence). CDR3 nucleotide sequence: TGTGCCAGCAGTTCCCGGGAAGATTTCTACGAGCAGTACGTC. Translation gives CASSSREDFYEQYV.

The chain couples TRBV24-1 to TRBJ2-1; 12 bases match TRBD2. The CDR3 covers 19 residues. Germline lookup yields CDR1 KGHDR and CDR2 SFDVKD. V was clipped by 4 bases and J by 5 bases; unmatched bases: 14. The chain's CDR3 is CATSDPGLAGSGGHNEQFF. The CDR3 coding sequence is TGTGCCACCAGTGACCCGGGACTAGCGGGCTCCGGGGGGCACAATGAGCAGTTCTTC.

The chain couples TRBV3-1 (or the pseudogene TRBV3-2) to TRBJ2-1; TRBD2 aligns across 10 bases. V lost 2 bases and J lost 7; bases outside the gene matches: 17. Germline V gives CDR1 LGHDT, CDR2 YNNKEL (reference sequence). This CDR3 has 19 residues. In DNA, the CDR3 is TGTGCCAGCAGCCAAATTGGGGGGGGACTAGCGCTGATTAGGAATGAGCAGTTCTTC. Encoded protein: CASSQIGGGLALIRNEQFF.